These T cell receptor beta chains were read from a single sample in a study of shared clonotypes between healthy human individuals. Measured with immunoSEQ multiplex PCR; TCRdb has only the in-frame clones, and not every one. This table has more than 500,000 clones, around 95% appearing once. The sample comprised naive CD4+ T cells sorted from blood. These TCRs come from a woman aged 30 to 39 in good health. CDR3s include the opening cysteine and the closing phenylalanine or tryptophan. A D gene is named only where the DNA matches it firmly. A row's size may be missing; if present it is once, few, many or a size class.

TRBV6-1	TRBJ2-5	-	-	TGTGCCAGCAATCCTAAGGGCCAAGAGACCCAGTACTTC	CASNPKGQETQYF
TRBV2	TRBJ2-1	-	-	TGTGCCAGCAGTGAATGGTCCTACAATGAGCAGTTCTTC	CASSEWSYNEQFF
TRBV30	TRBJ1-2	once	-	TGTGCCTGGAGTGCTCTTGGAACAGGTCCTTATGGCTACACCTTC	CAWSALGTGPYGYTF
TRBV6-6	TRBJ1-2	-	-	TGTGCCAGCCAACCCACGGACGGAGGGGTGGGTGGCTACACCTTC	CASQPTDGGVGGYTF
TRBV6-5	TRBJ2-7	-	TRBD1	TGTGCCAGCAGCGGACAGGGCCTCCACGAGCAGTACTTC	CASSGQGLHEQYF
TRBV5-1	TRBJ2-5	-	TRBD2	TGCGCCAGCAGCTTGGGGGGGCCTAGCGGGCAAAGCCAAGAGACCCAGTACTTC	CASSLGGPSGQSQETQYF
TRBV30	TRBJ2-1	-	TRBD1	TGTGCCTGGAGTCCAAAAATGGGGACAGGACCCTACAATGAGCAGTTCTTC	CAWSPKMGTGPYNEQFF
TRBV6-1	TRBJ2-3	-	TRBD1	TGTGCCAGCAGTGAAGCGCTAGGATACAGGGGAATAGGAGATACGCAGTATTTT	CASSEALGYRGIGDTQYF
TRBV11-1	TRBJ2-7	once	TRBD2	TGTGCCAGCAGCTTAGGGTCTAGCGGCTCCTACGAGCAGTACTTC	CASSLGSSGSYEQYF
TRBV5-4	TRBJ1-4	-	-	TGTGCCAGCAGCTTGGGGGTCTCAGAAAAACTGTTTTTT	CASSLGVSEKLFF
TRBV18	TRBJ1-2	once	-	TGTGCCAGCTCACCATATAGGGACTATGGCTACACCTTC	CASSPYRDYGYTF
TRBV28	TRBJ1-1	-	-	TGTGCCAGCAGCCAAACAGCGGGACTCATGAACACTGAAGCTTTCTTT	CASSQTAGLMNTEAFF
TRBV5-1	TRBJ2-7	-	TRBD2	TGCGCCAGCAGCATTGTGAGCGGGAGGGATACCTACGAGCAGTACTTC	CASSIVSGRDTYEQYF
TRBV28	TRBJ2-5	-	TRBD2	TGTGCCAGCAGTTTAGGCAGCGGGAGTACTTCAGAGACCCAGTACTTC	CASSLGSGSTSETQYF
TRBV5-6	TRBJ2-7	-	TRBD2	TGTGCCAGCAGCTTTCAGTCTAGCGGGACTAACGAGCAGTACTTC	CASSFQSSGTNEQYF
TRBV5-6	TRBJ2-2	-	-	TGTGCCAGCAGTTCCTATGGACCGAACACCGGGGAGCTGTTTTTT	CASSSYGPNTGELFF
TRBV15	TRBJ1-1	-	-	TGTGCCACCAGCAGATCGTTATCGAACACTGAAGCTTTCTTT	CATSRSLSNTEAFF
TRBV29-1	TRBJ1-1	-	-	TGCAGCGTCAAGGGGGGGGGTGAAGCTTTCTTT	CSVKGGGEAFF
TRBV19	TRBJ1-6	-	-	TGTGCCAGTAGACCCCGGGACGGCAATTCCCTCCACTTT	CASRPRDGNSLHF
TRBV18	TRBJ2-2	-	-	TGTGCCAGCTCACCACCGACTGGTGACACCGGGGAGCTGTTTTTT	CASSPPTGDTGELFF
TRBV28	TRBJ1-1	-	-	TGTGCCAGCAGCCGATCCCTACAGGGTGGTATCACTGAAGCTTTCTTT	CASSRSLQGGITEAFF
TRBV28	TRBJ2-1	-	-	TGTGCCAGCATTCCACTAGTCGGCTACAATGAGCAGTTCTTC	CASIPLVGYNEQFF
TRBV28	TRBJ2-7	once	TRBD1	TGTGCCAGCAGCACCGGGACAGGGGGCTACGAGCAGTACTTC	CASSTGTGGYEQYF
TRBV15	TRBJ1-1	-	TRBD1	TGTGCCACCAGCCGAGGGGGACAGCCGTGGGAAGCTTTCTTT	CATSRGGQPWEAFF
TRBV5-4	TRBJ2-7	-	TRBD2	TGTGCCAGCAGCTTCCGAAGACTAGCGGGGACATACACCTACGAGCAGTACTTC	CASSFRRLAGTYTYEQYF
TRBV7-2	TRBJ2-2	-	TRBD1	TGTGCCAGCAGTCTAAACAGGGGGCAAGCCGGGGAGCTGTTTTTT	CASSLNRGQAGELFF
TRBV15	TRBJ2-1	-	TRBD2	TGTGCCACCAGCAGAGACCAGACTAGCAGCGAGCAGTTCTTC	CATSRDQTSSEQFF
TRBV5-4	TRBJ1-2	-	-	TGTGCCAGCAGCGACCCGGGCCCCACTTACGCCGGCTACACCTTC	CASSDPGPTYAGYTF
TRBV29-1	TRBJ2-1	-	-	TGCAGCGTTGAAGAGGGCTATGTCTCCTACAATGAGCAGTTCTTC	CSVEEGYVSYNEQFF
TRBV6-1	TRBJ2-7	-	-	TGTGCCAGCAGTGAGATGGGGTCCGCTGCGGCCTACGAGCAGTACTTC	CASSEMGSAAAYEQYF
TRBV19	TRBJ2-1	-	TRBD2	TGTGCCACTACGGGACTAGCGGGAGATGAGCAGTTCTTC	CATTGLAGDEQFF
TRBV2	TRBJ2-2	-	-	TGTGCCAGCAGGGAAAACAGGGTCCGCACCGGGGAGCTGTTTTTT	CASRENRVRTGELFF
TRBV20-1	TRBJ1-1	-	-	TGCAGTGCTAGTAGGGGAACTGAAGCTTTCTTT	CSASRGTEAFF
TRBV27	TRBJ1-1	few	-	TGTGCCAGCGGTCGACAGCACATGAACACTGAAGCTTTCTTT	CASGRQHMNTEAFF
TRBV2	TRBJ1-4	-	-	TGTGCCAGCTGCTGGGCTCCGACAATTTGCGAAAAACTGTTTTTT	CASCWAPTICEKLFF
TRBV5-8	TRBJ2-1	-	-	TGTGCCAGCAGCGATAGGTGGTCCCCGAGCTCCTACAATGAGCAGTTCTTC	CASSDRWSPSSYNEQFF
TRBV2	TRBJ2-5	-	-	TGTGCCTCGACCTCGACAGCGCAAGAGACCCAGTACTTC	CASTSTAQETQYF
TRBV27	TRBJ1-1	-	-	TGTGCCAGCAGTTTATCGGGTAGGGAGAACACTGAAGCTTTCTTT	CASSLSGRENTEAFF
TRBV23-1	TRBJ1-5	-	-	TGCGCCAGCAGTCGCGGTTATAGCAATCAGCCCCAGCATTTT	CASSRGYSNQPQHF
TRBV28	TRBJ2-7	-	-	TGTGCCAGCAGGGGAGGGGGGCGCGTTTACGAGCAGTACTTC	CASRGGGRVYEQYF
TRBV6-5	TRBJ1-1	-	-	TGTGCCAGCAGTTACTCTGGGGGAGGGAACACTGAAGCTTTCTTT	CASSYSGGGNTEAFF
TRBV28	TRBJ2-1	-	-	TGTGCCAGCAGTTTTCCGCTAACTGAGCAGTTCTTC	CASSFPLTEQFF
TRBV2	TRBJ2-7	-	-	TGTGCCAGCAGTGAAGGTAGGGGGGCGGGCGAGCAGTACTTC	CASSEGRGAGEQYF
TRBV29-1	TRBJ2-3	-	TRBD1	TGCAGCGTGAGGACAGGGATCACGGATACGCAGTATTTT	CSVRTGITDTQYF
TRBV2	TRBJ1-2	-	-	TGTGCCAGCAGTGAACAGGGAAGCTATGGCTACACCTTC	CASSEQGSYGYTF
TRBV28	TRBJ2-7	-	-	TGTGCCAGCGGGTTTCTGGCGGACATCTTAAAGCAGTACTTC	CASGFLADILKQYF
TRBV5-1	TRBJ1-4	-	-	TGCGCCAGCGGCCTGGGGGCAGGGCTGGAGGATGAAAAACTGTTTTTT	CASGLGAGLEDEKLFF
TRBV19	TRBJ2-2	-	-	TGTGCCAGTAGAAGAACGAACACCGGGGAGCTGTTTTTT	CASRRTNTGELFF
TRBV4-2	TRBJ2-7	-	TRBD2	TGTGCCAGCAGCCTGTGGGCGGGAGTTGAGTACGAGCAGTACTTC	CASSLWAGVEYEQYF
TRBV6-5	TRBJ2-1	-	TRBD2	TGTGCCAGCAGTTACCGAGCGGGGGTGGCCTACAATGAGCAGTTCTTC	CASSYRAGVAYNEQFF